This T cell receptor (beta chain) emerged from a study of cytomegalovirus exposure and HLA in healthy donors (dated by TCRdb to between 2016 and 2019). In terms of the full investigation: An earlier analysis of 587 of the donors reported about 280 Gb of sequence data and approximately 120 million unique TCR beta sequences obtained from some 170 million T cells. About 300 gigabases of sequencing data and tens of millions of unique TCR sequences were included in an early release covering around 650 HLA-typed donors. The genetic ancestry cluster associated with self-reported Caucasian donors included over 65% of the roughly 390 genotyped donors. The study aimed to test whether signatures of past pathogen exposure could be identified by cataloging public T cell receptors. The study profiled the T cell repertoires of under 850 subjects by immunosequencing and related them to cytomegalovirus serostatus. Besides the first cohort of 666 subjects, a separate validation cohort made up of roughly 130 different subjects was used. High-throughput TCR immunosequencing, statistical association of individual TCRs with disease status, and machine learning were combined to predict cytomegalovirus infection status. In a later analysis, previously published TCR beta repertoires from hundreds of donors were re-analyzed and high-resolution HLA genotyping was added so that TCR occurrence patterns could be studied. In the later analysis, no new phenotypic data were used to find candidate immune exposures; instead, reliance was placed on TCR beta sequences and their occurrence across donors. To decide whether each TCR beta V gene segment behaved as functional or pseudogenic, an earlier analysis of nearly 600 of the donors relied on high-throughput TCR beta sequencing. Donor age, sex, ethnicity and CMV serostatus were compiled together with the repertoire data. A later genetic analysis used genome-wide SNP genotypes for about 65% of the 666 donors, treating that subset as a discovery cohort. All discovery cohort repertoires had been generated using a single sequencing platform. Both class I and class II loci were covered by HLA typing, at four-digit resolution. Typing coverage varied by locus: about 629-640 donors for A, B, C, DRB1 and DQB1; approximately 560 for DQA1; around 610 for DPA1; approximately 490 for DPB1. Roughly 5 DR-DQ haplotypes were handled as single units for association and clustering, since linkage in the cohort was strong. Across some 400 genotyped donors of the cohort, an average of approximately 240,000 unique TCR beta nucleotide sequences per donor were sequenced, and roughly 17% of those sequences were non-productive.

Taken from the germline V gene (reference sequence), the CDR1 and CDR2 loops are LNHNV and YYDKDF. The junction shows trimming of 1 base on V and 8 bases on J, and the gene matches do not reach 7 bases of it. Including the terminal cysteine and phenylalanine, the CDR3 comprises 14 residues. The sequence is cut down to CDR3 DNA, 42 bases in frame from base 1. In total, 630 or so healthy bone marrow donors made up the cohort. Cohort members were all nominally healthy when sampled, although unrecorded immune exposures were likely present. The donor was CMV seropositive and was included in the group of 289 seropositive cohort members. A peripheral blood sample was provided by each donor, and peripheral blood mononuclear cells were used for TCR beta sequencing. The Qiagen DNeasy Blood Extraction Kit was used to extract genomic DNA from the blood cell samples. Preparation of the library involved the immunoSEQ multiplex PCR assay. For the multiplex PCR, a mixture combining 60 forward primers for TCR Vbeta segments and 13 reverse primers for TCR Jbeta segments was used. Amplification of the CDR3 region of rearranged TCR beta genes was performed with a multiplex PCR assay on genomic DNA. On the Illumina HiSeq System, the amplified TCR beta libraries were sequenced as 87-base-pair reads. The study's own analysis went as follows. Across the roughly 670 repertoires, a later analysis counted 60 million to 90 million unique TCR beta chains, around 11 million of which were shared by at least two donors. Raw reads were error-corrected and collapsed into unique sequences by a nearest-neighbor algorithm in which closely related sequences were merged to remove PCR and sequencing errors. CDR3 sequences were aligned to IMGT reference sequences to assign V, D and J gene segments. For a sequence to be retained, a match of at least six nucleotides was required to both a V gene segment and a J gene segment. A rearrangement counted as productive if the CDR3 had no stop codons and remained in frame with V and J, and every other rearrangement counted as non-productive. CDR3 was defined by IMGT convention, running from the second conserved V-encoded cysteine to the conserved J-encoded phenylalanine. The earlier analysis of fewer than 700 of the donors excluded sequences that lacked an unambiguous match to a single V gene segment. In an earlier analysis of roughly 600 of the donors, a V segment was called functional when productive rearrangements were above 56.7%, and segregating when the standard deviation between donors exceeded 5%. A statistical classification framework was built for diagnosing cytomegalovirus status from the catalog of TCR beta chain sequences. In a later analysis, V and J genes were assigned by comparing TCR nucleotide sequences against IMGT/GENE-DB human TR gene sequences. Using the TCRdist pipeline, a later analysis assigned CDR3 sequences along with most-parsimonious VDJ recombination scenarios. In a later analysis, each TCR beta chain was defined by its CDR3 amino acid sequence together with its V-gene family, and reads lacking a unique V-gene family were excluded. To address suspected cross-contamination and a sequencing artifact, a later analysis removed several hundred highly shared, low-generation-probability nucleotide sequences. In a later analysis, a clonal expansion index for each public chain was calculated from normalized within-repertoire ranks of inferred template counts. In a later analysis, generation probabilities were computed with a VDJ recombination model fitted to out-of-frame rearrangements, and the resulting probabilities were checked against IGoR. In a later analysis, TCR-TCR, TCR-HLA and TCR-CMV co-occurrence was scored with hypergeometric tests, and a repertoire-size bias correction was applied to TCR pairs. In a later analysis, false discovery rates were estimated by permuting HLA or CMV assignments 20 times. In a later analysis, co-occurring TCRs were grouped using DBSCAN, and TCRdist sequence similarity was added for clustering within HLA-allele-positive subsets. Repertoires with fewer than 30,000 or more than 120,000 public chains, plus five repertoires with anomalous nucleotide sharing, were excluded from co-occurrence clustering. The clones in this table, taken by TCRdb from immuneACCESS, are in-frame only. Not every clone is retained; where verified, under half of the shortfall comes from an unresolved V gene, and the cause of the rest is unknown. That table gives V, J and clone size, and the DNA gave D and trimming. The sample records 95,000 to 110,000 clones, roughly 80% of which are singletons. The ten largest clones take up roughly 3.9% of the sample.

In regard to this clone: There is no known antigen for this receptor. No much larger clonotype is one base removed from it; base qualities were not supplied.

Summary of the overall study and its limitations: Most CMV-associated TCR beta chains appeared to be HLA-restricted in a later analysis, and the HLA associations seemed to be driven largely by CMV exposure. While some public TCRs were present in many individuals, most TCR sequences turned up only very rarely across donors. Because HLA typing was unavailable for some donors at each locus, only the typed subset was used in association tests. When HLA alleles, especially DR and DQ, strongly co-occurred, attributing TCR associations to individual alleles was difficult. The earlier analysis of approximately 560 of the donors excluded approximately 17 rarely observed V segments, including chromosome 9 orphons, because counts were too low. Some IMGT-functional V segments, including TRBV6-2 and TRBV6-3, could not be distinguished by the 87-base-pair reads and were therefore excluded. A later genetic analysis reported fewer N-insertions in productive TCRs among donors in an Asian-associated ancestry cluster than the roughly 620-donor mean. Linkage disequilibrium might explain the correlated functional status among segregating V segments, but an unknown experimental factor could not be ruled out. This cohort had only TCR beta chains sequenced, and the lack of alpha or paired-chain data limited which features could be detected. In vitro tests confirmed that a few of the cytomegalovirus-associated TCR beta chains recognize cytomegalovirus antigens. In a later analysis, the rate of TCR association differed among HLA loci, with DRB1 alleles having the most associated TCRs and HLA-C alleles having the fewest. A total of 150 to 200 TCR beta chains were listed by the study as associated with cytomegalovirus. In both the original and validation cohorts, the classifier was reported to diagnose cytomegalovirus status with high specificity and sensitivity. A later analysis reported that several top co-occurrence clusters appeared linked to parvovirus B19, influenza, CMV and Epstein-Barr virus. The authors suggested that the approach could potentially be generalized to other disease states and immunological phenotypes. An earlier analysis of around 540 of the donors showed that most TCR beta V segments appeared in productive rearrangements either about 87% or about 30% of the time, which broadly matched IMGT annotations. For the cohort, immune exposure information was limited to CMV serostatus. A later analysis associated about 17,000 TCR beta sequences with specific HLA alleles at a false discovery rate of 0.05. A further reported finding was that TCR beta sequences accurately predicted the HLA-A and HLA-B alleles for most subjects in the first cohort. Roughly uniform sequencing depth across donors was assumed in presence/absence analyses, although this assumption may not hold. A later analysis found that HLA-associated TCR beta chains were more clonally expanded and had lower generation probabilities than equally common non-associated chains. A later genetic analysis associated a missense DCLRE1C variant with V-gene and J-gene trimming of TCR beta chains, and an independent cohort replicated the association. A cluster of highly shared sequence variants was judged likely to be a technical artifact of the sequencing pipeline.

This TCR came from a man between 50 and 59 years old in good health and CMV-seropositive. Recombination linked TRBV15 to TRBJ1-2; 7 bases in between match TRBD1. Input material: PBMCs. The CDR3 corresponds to CATSRGDSNGGYTF. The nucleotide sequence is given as TGTGCCACCAGCAGAGGGGACAGCAATGGAGGCTACACCTTC.